This T cell receptor beta chain was recovered during a study of graft-versus-host responses after intestinal transplantation (dated by TCRdb to the early 2020s). Regarding the complete study: The transplants that recipients got were multivisceral, liver-intestinal, or isolated intestinal. Every recipient was given anti-thymocyte globulin induction, followed by about 3 years of maintenance tacrolimus and steroids. Bulk TCR-beta CDR3 sequencing was used to track graft-versus-host and host-versus-graft alloreactive T cell clones in the graft, circulation and bone marrow after intestinal transplantation. To identify alloreactive clones, pre-transplant mixed lymphocyte reaction products were sequenced and then compared with unstimulated pre-transplant donor and recipient T cells. The cohort enrolled about 23 intestinal transplant recipients, one of whom was a retransplant, and a few patients without pretransplant specimens were excluded. Donor T cell macrochimerism was defined as a peak of at least 4% donor T cells among recipient peripheral blood mononuclear cells. Instead of going to the commercial service, samples from a few later patients were sequenced in-house on an Illumina MiSeq and processed with MiXCR.

Libraries were made using the immunoSEQ multiplex PCR assay. High-throughput TCR-beta CDR3 sequencing of genomic DNA from most patients was performed by Adaptive Biotechnologies. Under the source paper's analysis protocol: Adaptive's ImmunoSEQ software supplied the TCR sequencing data for about 18 patients, while MiXCR and VDJtools were used to process a few other patients. CDR3 nucleotide sequences shared between donor and recipient were removed because their origin could not be assigned. At least 2-fold expansion over unstimulated cells and a minimum CFSE-low frequency of 0.002% (template counts) or 0.001% (read counts) were required for clones to be classified as alloreactive. A clone was considered mappable if detected in the sequenced pre-transplant spleen, lymph node, or MLR CFSE-low populations of the donor or recipient. The cumulative frequency of alloreactive clones was calculated as a percentage of all sequences, weighted by copy number. TCRdb retrieved this table from immuneACCESS and kept in-frame rearrangements only. Not all clones are present; in checked studies, unresolved V genes account for under half, and no reason is known for the remainder. That table supplies the V and J calls and clone size; D and trimming were determined from the DNA. The sample table shows more than 55,000 clones, and about 87% are seen once. The top ten clonotypes cover 1.5% to 2% of the sample.

In the first month after transplant, blood samples were collected up to 4 times, and after that at least monthly when available. A distance of 13 bases separates the germline ends of V and J, which lose 0 bases and 3 bases respectively. The CDR1 and CDR2 encoded by the germline V gene are ENHRY and SYGVKD. The CDR3 runs 16 residues from the cysteine to the phenylalanine. Only the CDR3 DNA is retained, 48 bases long and in frame from the first base. This clone was observed a handful of times. Its specific antigen is unknown. No base qualities exist here, and no much larger clone lies one base off it. Beyond this particular receptor, the publication reports: GvH clones turned up in recipient bone marrow, with some appearing earlier in ileal mucosa or blood, a pattern consistent with an intestinal mucosal origin. In the allografts of patients with donor T cell macrochimerism, GvH to HvG T cell clonal ratios were high. Conclusions were limited by the relatively low number and heterogeneity of intestinal transplant patients. Early after transplant, peak levels of circulating GvH clones were found to be associated with declines in HvG clones.

This sequence originates from a human patient who received an intestinal transplant, so some T cells may come from the graft donor. The sample in question was PBMCs, obtained 26 days after transplant. The sequence joins TRBV10-3 to TRBJ2-3; the D gene remains uncertain. The CDR3 amino acid sequence is: CAISESSPGATDTQYF. The nucleotide sequence reads TGTGCCATCAGTGAGTCCAGTCCAGGCGCGACAGATACGCAGTATTTT.